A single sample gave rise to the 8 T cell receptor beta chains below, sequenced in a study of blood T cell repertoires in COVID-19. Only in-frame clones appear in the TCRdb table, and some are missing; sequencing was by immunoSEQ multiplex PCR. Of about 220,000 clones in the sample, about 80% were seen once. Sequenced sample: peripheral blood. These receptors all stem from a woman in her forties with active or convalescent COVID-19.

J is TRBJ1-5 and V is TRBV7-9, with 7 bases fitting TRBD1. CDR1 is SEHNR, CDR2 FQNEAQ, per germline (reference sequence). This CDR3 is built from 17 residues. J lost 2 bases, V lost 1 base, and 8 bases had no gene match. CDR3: CASSLEQGNSGNQPQHF. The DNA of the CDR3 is TGTGCCAGCAGCTTAGAACAGGGGAACTCGGGCAATCAGCCCCAGCATTTT.

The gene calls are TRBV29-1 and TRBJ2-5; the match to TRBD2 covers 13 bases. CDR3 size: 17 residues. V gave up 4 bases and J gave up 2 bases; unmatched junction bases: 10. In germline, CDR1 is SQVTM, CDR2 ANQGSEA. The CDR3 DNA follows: TGCAGCGTTGCCCTGCCGAGACTAGCGGGGGGTCAAGAGACCCAGTACTTC. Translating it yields CSVALPRLAGGQETQYF.

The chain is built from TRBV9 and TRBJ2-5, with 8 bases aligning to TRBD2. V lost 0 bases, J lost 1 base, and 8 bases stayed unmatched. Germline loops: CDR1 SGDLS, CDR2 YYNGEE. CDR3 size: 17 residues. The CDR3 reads CASSVDGGAVTQETQYF. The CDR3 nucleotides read TGTGCCAGCAGCGTAGACGGGGGGGCAGTCACCCAAGAGACCCAGTACTTC.

CDR3 amino acids: CASSLRRENTDTQYF. The DNA for the CDR3 is TGCGCCAGCAGCTTGAGGCGGGAGAACACAGATACGCAGTATTTT. V usage is TRBV5-1 and J usage is TRBJ2-3; TRBD2 agrees at 7 bases. Germline V gives CDR1 SGHRS, CDR2 YFSETQ. The V gene end was trimmed by 1 base and the J gene end by 2 bases; junction bases not matched to a gene: 4. This CDR3 comprises 15 residues.

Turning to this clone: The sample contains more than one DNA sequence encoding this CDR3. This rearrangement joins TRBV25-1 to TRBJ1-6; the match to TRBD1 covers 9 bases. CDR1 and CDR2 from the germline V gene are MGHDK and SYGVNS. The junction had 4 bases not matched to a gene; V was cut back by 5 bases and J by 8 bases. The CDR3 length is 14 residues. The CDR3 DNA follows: TGTGCCAGCAGTCCCACAGGGGGCGATTCACCCCTCCACTTT. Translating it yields CASSPTGGDSPLHF.

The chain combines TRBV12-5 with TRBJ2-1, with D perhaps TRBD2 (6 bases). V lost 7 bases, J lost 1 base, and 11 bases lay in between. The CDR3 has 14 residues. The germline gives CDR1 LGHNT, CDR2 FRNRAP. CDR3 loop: CASAAGRSYNEQFF. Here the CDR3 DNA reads TGTGCTAGTGCGGCGGGAAGGTCCTACAATGAGCAGTTCTTC. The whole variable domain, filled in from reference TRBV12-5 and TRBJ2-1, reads DARVTQTPRHKVTEMGQEVTMRCQPILGHNTVFWYRQTMMQGLELLAYFRNRAPLDDSGMPKDRFSAEMPDATLATLKIQPSEPRDSAVYFCASAAGRSYNEQFFGPGTRLTVL.

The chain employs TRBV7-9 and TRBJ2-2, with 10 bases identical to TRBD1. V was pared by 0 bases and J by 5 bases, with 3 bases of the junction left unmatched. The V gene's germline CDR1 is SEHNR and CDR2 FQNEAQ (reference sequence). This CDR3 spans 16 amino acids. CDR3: CASSLAGTGATGELFF. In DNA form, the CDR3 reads TGTGCCAGCAGCTTAGCCGGGACAGGGGCGACCGGGGAGCTGTTTTTT.

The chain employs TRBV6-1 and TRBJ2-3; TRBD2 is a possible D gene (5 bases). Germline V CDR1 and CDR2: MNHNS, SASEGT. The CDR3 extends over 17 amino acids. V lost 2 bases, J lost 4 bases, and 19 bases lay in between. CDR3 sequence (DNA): TGTGCCAGCAGTGAATTTCCCAGCAGCCCCGGGGCAGATACGCAGTATTTT. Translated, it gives CASSEFPSSPGADTQYF.